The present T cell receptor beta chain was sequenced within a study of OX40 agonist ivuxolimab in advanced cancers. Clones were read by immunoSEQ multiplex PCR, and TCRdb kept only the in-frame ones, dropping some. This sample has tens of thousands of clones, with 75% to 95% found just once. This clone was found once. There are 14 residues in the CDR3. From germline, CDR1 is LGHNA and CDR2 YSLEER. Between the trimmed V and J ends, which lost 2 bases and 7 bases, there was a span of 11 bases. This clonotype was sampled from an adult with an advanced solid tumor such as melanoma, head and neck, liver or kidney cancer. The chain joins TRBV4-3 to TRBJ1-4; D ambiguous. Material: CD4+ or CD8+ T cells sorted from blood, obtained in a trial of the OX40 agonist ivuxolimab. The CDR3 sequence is CASSQKNPSEKLFF. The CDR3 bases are TGCGCCAGCAGCCAAAAGAACCCAAGTGAAAAACTGTTTTTT.